The clone carrying this T cell receptor (beta chain) is a singleton in its sample. Its antigen remains unknown. The PCR used 60 Vbeta and 13 Jbeta primers. Sequencing used immunoSEQ multiplex PCR; TCRdb keeps in-frame clones, though not all of them. The table lists under 200,000 clones, 65% to 90% of them singletons. The sample is drawn from a study of cytomegalovirus exposure and HLA in healthy donors. This CDR3 is 12 amino acids long. Per the germline V gene, CDR1 is SGHVS and CDR2 is FQNEAQ. The V gene lost 5 bases and the J gene lost 7 bases, with 11 bases spanning the gap. Findings of the study overall: Accurate prediction of HLA-A and HLA-B alleles (for most subjects) was reportedly achieved from TCR beta sequences. Looking again later, the authors saw that most CMV-associated TCR beta chains seemed HLA-restricted. A later analysis reportedly identified an Asian-associated ancestry cluster as carrying fewer N-insertions than the roughly 600-donor mean.

V is TRBV7-8 and J is TRBJ1-1; D may be TRBD1 (6 bases). Source material: PBMCs. This clonotype was sampled from a man aged 45-60 years in good health and CMV-seropositive. This chain's CDR3 is CASSQTGLEAFF. CDR3 bases: TGTGCCAGCAGCCAAACAGGGCTTGAAGCTTTCTTT.